This TCR beta chain was found in a study of T cells in Graves' hyperthyroidism and ophthalmopathy. The study's findings and limits: Median prediction lead before ophthalmopathy onset was 5 to 7.5 months with the model.

The TCR beta CDR3 regions underwent amplification using RNA transcripts as the source. A first-round RT-PCR of the TCR CDR3 used the HTBI primer set. One entry per CDR3 protein results from TCRdb running MiXCR on the multiplex PCR reads. This table has approximately 600,000 distinct CDR3 sequences, 14% to 15% appearing once. Trimming cost V 6 bases and J 3 bases, with 18 bases left between them. The germline V gene has CDR1 MNHNS and CDR2 SASEGT. The CDR3 contains 15 residues. This clonotype has ten or more counts. No antigen is known for it. PBMCs were derived from more than 8 ml fresh peripheral blood.

The clonotype originates from a woman between 35 and 50 years old with Graves' ophthalmopathy. The specimen was blood. This sequence joins TRBV6-1 and TRBJ2-7; a weak D match, TRBD1 (5 bases). The CDR3 DNA follows: TGTGCCAGCAGCCCCACCGGCAGGGCAATCTACGAGCAGTACTTC. It translates to CASSPTGRAIYEQYF.